Listed below are T cell receptor beta chains from one sample, sequenced in a study of OX40 agonist ivuxolimab in advanced cancers. Profiled with immunoSEQ multiplex PCR; TCRdb holds only in-frame clones, not every one. Found here are 70,000 or so clones, roughly 80% of them singletons; the top ten hold 1.1%. This specimen was CD4+ or CD8+ T cells sorted from blood, taken in a trial of the OX40 agonist ivuxolimab. The receptors come from an adult with an advanced solid tumor such as melanoma, head and neck, liver or kidney cancer. Both conserved end residues are part of each CDR3. The D gene is left open where the match is weak. The size of a clone is reported for some rows only, either as once, few or many, or as a class for expanded clones.

J: TRBJ2-7; length: 13; size: -; V: TRBV28; D: -; CDR3: CASSLVQPNEQYF; DNA: TGTGCCAGCAGTTTAGTGCAACCGAACGAGCAGTACTTC
J: TRBJ1-1; length: 13; size: once; V: TRBV7-2; D: -; CDR3: CASSTADSGEAFF; DNA: TGTGCCAGCAGCACAGCTGACAGCGGAGAAGCTTTCTTT
J: TRBJ1-2; length: 15; size: -; V: TRBV18; D: -; CDR3: CASSPRRGVDYGYTF; DNA: TGTGCCAGCTCACCACGTAGAGGGGTGGACTATGGCTACACCTTC
J: TRBJ2-3; length: 15; size: once; V: TRBV7-6; D: TRBD2; CDR3: CASSFSGGSTDTQYF; DNA: TGTGCCAGCAGCTTCTCCGGGGGGAGCACAGATACGCAGTATTTT
J: TRBJ2-7; length: 16; size: -; V: TRBV5-5; D: -; CDR3: CASSLDLDMSWGEQYF; DNA: TGTGCCAGCAGCTTGGACTTGGACATGAGCTGGGGCGAGCAGTACTTC
J: TRBJ1-1; length: 16; size: -; V: TRBV27; D: -; CDR3: CASRRPPGGLNTEAFF; DNA: TGTGCCAGCAGAAGACCTCCGGGGGGCCTGAACACTGAAGCTTTCTTT
J: TRBJ2-1; length: 16; size: -; V: TRBV7-7; D: TRBD2; CDR3: CASSLLVAGGQGEQFF; DNA: TGTGCCAGCAGCTTATTGGTAGCGGGGGGCCAGGGTGAGCAGTTCTTC
J: TRBJ1-5; length: 15; size: few; V: TRBV6-1; D: -; CDR3: CASRHRDGSNQPQHF; DNA: TGTGCCAGCAGGCACAGGGACGGTAGCAATCAGCCCCAGCATTTT
J: TRBJ2-1; length: 15; size: -; V: TRBV28; D: TRBD2; CDR3: CASSSGLAGRPEQFF; DNA: TGTGCCAGCAGTTCAGGACTAGCGGGGAGGCCAGAGCAGTTCTTC
J: TRBJ1-1; length: 15; size: -; V: TRBV27; D: -; CDR3: CASSLQGIVNTEAFF; DNA: TGTGCCAGCAGTTTACAGGGCATTGTGAACACTGAAGCTTTCTTT
J: TRBJ1-1; length: 15; size: once; V: TRBV18; D: -; CDR3: CASSPGTNSNTEAFF; DNA: TGTGCCAGCTCACCCGGGACGAATTCTAACACTGAAGCTTTCTTT
J: TRBJ1-2; length: 15; size: -; V: TRBV28; D: -; CDR3: CASSSSRRTARGYTF; DNA: TGTGCCAGCAGTTCGTCAAGGAGGACAGCGCGAGGCTACACCTTC
J: TRBJ2-7; length: 13; size: medium-sized; V: TRBV10-1; D: TRBD1; CDR3: CASSRDRAYEQYF; DNA: TGCGCCAGCAGTAGGGACAGAGCCTACGAGCAGTACTTC